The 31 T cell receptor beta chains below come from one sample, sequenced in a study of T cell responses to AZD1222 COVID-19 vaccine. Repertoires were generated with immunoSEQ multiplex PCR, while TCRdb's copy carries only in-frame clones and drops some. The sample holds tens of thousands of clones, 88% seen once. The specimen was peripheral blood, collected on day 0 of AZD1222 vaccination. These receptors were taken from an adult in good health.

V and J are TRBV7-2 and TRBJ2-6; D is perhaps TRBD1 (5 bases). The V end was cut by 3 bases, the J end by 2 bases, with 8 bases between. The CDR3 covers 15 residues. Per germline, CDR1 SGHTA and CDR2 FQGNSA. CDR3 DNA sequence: TGTGCCAGCAGCTTCCCAGGGACTGGGGCCAACGTCCTGACTTTC. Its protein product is CASSFPGTGANVLTF. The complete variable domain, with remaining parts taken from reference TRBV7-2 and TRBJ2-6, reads GAGVSQSPSNKVTEKGKDVELRCDPISGHTALYWYRQSLGQGLEFLIYFQGNSAPDKSGLPSDRFSAERTGGSVSTLTIQRTQQEDSAVYLCASSFPGTGANVLTFGAGSRLTVL.

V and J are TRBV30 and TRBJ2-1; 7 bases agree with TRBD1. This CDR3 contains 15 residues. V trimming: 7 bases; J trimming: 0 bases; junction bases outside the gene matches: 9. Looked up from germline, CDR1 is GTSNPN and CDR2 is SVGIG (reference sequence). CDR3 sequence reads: CASKRDSASYNEQFF. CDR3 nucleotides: TGTGCCTCCAAGAGGGACAGCGCCTCCTACAATGAGCAGTTCTTC.

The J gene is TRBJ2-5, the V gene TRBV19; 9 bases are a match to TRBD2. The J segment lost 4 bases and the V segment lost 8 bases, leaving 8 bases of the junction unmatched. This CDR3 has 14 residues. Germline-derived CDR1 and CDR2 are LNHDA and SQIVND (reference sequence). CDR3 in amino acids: CASAGTSTPETQYF. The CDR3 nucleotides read TGTGCCAGTGCCGGGACTAGCACCCCAGAGACCCAGTACTTC.

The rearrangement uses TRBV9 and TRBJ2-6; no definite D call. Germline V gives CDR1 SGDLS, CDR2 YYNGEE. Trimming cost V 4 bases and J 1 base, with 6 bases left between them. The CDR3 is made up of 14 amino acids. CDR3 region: CASSLTSGANVLTF. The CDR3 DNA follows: TGTGCCAGCAGCCTCACTTCTGGGGCCAACGTCCTGACTTTC.

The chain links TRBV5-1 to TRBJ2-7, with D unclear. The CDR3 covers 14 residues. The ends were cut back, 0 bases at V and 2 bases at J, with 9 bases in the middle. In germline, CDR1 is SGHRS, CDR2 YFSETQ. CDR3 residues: CASSLVWRPYEQYF. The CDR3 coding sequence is TGCGCCAGCAGCTTGGTCTGGAGACCCTACGAGCAGTACTTC. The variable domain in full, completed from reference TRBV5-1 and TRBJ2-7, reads KAGVTQTPRYLIKTRGQQVTLSCSPISGHRSVSWYQQTPGQGLQFLFEYFSETQRNKGNFPGRFSGRQFSNSRSEMNVSTLELGDSALYLCASSLVWRPYEQYFGPGTRLTVT.

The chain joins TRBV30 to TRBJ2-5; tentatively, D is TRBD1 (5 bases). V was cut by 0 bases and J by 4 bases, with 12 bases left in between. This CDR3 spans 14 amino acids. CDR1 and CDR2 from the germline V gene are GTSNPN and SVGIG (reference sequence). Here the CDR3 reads CAWSVRTPPETQYF. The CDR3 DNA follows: TGTGCCTGGAGTGTACGGACACCTCCAGAGACCCAGTACTTC.

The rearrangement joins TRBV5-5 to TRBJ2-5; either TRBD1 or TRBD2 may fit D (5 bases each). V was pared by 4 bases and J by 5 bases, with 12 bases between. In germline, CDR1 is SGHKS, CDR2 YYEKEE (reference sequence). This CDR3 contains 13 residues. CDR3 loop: CASSTGAIETQYF. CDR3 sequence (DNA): TGTGCCAGCAGCACCGGGGCCATTGAGACCCAGTACTTC.

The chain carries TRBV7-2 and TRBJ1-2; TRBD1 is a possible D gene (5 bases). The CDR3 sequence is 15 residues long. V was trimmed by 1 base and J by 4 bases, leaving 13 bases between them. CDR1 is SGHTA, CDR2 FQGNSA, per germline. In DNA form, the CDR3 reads TGTGCCAGCAGCTTAGGGACAAGGGTTGGCTATGGCTACACCTTC. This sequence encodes CASSLGTRVGYGYTF.

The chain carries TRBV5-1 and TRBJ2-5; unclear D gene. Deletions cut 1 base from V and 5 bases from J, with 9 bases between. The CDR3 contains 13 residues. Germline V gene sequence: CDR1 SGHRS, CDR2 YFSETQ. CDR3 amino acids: CASSLLEMETQYF. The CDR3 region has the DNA TGCGCCAGCAGCTTGCTGGAGATGGAGACCCAGTACTTC.

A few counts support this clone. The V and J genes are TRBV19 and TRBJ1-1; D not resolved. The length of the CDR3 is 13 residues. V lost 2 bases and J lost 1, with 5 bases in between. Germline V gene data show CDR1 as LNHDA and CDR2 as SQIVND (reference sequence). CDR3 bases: TGTGCCAGTAGTATAAACAGGAACACTGAAGCTTTCTTT. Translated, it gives CASSINRNTEAFF.

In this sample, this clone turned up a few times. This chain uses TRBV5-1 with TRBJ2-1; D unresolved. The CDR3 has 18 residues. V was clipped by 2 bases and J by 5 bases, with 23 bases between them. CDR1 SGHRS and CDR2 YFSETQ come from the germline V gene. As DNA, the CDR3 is TGCGCCAGCAGCTTAGGCAGGAGAAATACCTCCACTCACAATGAGCAGTTCTTC. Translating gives CASSLGRRNTSTHNEQFF.

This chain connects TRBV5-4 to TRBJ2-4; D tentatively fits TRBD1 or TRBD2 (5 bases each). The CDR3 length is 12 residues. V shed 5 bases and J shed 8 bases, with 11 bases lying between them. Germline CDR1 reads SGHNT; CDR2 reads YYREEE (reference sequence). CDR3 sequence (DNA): TGTGCCAGCAGTGGACTGGGGGACATTCAGTACTTC. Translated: CASSGLGDIQYF.

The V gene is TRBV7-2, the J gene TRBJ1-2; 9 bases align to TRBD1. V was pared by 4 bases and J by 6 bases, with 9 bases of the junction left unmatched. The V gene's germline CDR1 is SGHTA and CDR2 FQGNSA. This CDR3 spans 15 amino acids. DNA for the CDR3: TGTGCCAGCAGCTCAAACTCGGGACAGGGAAATGGCTACACCTTC. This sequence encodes CASSSNSGQGNGYTF.

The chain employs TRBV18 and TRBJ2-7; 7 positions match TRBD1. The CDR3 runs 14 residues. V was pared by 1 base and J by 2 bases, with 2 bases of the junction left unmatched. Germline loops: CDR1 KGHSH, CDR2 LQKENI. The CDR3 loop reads CASSPQGGTYEQYF. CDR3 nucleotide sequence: TGTGCCAGCTCACCACAAGGGGGCACCTACGAGCAGTACTTC.

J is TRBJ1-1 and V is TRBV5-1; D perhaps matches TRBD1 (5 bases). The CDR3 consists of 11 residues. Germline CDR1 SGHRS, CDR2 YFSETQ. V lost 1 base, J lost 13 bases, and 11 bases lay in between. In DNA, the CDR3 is TGCGCCAGCAGCTTGCAGGACAACCTTTTCTTT. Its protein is CASSLQDNLFF.

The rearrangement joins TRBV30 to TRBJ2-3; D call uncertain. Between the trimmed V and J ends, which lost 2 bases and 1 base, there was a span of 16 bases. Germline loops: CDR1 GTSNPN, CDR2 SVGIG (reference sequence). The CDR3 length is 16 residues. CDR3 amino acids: CAWSSDLRVGTDTQYF. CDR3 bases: TGTGCCTGGAGTTCTGATCTCCGGGTCGGCACAGATACGCAGTATTTT.

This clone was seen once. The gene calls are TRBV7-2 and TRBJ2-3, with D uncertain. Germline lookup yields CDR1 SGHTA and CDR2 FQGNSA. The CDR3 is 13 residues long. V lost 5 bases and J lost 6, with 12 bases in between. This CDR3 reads CASSPAALDTQYF. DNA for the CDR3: TGTGCCAGCAGCCCTGCCGCGCTGGATACGCAGTATTTT. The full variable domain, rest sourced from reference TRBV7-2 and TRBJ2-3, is GAGVSQSPSNKVTEKGKDVELRCDPISGHTALYWYRQSLGQGLEFLIYFQGNSAPDKSGLPSDRFSAERTGGSVSTLTIQRTQQEDSAVYLCASSPAALDTQYFGPGTRLTVL.

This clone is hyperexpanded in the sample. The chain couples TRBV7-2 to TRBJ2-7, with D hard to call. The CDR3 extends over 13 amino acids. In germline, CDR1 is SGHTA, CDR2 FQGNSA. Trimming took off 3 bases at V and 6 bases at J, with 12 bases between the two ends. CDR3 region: CASSFGSWVEQYF. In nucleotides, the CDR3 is TGTGCCAGCAGCTTTGGAAGCTGGGTCGAGCAGTACTTC.

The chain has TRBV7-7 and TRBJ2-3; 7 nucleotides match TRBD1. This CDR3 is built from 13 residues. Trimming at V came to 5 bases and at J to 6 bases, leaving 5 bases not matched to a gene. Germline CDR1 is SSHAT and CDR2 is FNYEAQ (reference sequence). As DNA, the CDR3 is TGTGCCAGCAGCGCCCGACAGGGCGATACGCAGTATTTT. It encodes CASSARQGDTQYF.

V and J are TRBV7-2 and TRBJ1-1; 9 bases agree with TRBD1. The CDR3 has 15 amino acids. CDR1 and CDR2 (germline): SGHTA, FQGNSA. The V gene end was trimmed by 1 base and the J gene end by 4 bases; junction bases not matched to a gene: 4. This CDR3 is CASSLVGTGITEAFF. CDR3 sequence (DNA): TGTGCCAGCAGCTTAGTAGGGACAGGGATCACTGAAGCTTTCTTT.

The CDR3: CASSLSSGGSQYF. The CDR3 nucleotides are TGTGCCAGCAGCTTAAGTTCCGGGGGAAGCCAGTACTTC. The rearrangement uses TRBV11-3 and TRBJ2-5, with D perhaps matching TRBD2 (6 bases). CDR1 is SGHNT, CDR2 YENEEA, per germline. The V and J ends lost 2 bases and 10 bases respectively, with 14 bases between them. The CDR3 sequence is 13 residues long.

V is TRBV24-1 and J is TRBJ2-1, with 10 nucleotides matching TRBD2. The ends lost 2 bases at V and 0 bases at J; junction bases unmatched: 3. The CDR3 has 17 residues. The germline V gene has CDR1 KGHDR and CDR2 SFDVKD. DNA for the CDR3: TGTGCCACCAGTGATTCGGCTAGCGGGAGCTCCTACAATGAGCAGTTCTTC. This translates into CATSDSASGSSYNEQFF.

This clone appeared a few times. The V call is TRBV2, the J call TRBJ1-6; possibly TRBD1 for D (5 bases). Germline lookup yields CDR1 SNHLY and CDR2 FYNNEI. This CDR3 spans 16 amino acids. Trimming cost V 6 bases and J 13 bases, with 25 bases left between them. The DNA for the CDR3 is TGTGCCAGCAGGGCCGGGGGAGGCAACGCTTTACGGCCCCTCCACTTT. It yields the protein CASRAGGGNALRPLHF. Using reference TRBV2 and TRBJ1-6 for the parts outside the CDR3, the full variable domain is EPEVTQTPSHQVTQMGQEVILRCVPISNHLYFYWYRQILGQKVEFLVSFYNNEISEKSEIFDDQFSVERPDGSNFTLKIRSTKLEDSAMYFCASRAGGGNALRPLHFGNGTRLTVT.

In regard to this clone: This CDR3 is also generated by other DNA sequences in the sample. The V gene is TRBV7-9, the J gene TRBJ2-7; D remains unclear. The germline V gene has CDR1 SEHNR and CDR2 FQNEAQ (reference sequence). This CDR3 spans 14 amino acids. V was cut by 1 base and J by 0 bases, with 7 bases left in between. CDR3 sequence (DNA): TGTGCCAGCAGCTTAGGGCAAGTCTCCTACGAGCAGTACTTC. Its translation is CASSLGQVSYEQYF.

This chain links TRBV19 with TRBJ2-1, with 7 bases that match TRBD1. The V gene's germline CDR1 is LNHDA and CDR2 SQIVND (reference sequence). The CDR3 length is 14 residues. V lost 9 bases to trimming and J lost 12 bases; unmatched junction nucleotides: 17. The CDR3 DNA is TGTGCCAGCACACGAGGCGAGGGGGCTCATCTGCAGTTCTTC. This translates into CASTRGEGAHLQFF.

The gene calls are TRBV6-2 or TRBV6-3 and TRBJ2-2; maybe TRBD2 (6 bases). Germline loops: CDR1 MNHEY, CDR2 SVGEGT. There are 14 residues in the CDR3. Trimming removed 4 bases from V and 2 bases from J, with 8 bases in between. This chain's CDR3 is CASSSGLNTGELFF. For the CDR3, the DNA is TGTGCCAGCAGTTCTGGACTAAACACCGGGGAGCTGTTTTTT.

The CDR3 region has the DNA TGTGCCAGCAGCTTATACCAAAACGGGTACGAGCAGTACTTC. Residues: CASSLYQNGYEQYF. The chain employs TRBV11-2 and TRBJ2-7; the D is unclear. The V gene lost 2 bases and the J gene lost 4 bases, with 12 bases spanning the gap. The CDR3 totals 14 residues. Germline values: CDR1 SGHAT, CDR2 FQNNGV. Together with reference TRBV11-2 and TRBJ2-7, the CDR3 gives the full variable domain: EAGVAQSPRYKIIEKRQSVAFWCNPISGHATLYWYQQILGQGPKLLIQFQNNGVVDDSQLPKDRFSAERLKGVDSTLKIQPAKLEDSAVYLCASSLYQNGYEQYFGPGTRLTVT.

The CDR3 nucleotides are TGTGCCAGCCGGGGACTAGCCGGCACCGGGGAGCTGTTTTTT. Its protein is CASRGLAGTGELFF. V and J are TRBV19 and TRBJ2-2; 9 bases map to TRBD2. With V trimmed by 9 bases and J by 4 bases, 6 bases remained unmatched. CDR1 is LNHDA, CDR2 SQIVND, per germline (reference sequence). The CDR3 runs 14 residues.

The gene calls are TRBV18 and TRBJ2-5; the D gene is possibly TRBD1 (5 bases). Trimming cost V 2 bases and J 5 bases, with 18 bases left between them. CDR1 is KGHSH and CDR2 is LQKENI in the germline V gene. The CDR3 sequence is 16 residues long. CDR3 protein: CASSPVFQGSTETQYF. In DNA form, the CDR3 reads TGTGCCAGCTCACCAGTCTTTCAGGGTAGTACGGAGACCCAGTACTTC.

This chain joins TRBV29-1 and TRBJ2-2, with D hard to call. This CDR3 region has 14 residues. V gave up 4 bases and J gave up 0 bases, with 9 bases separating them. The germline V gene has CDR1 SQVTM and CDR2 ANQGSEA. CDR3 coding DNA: TGCAGCGTTGGGGAAGGTTCGAACACCGGGGAGCTGTTTTTT. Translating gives CSVGEGSNTGELFF.

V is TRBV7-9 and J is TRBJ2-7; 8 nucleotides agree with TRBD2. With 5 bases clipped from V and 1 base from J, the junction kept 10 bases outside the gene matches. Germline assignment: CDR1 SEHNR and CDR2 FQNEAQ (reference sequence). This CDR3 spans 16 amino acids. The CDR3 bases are TGTGCCAGCAGCCCGCGCCCTAGCGGGCTTTCCTACGAGCAGTACTTC. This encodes CASSPRPSGLSYEQYF.